This record concerns one TCR beta chain sequence. This clonotype turned up a few times. It has no known antigen specificity. The sample holds no much larger clone one base away, and base qualities are not on file. The data originate from a study of early T cells in non-severe SARS-CoV-2 infection (dated by TCRdb to about 2021). With respect to the entire study: TCR sequencing used bulk RNA from unsorted whole blood, so alpha and beta chains could not be paired. General findings and caveats noted by the study authors: VDJdb matching was skewed toward anti-spike CD8 responses and likely underestimated virus-specific expansions, missing private and CD4 specificities.

The study was a case-control design nested within a healthcare worker cohort in London, UK, with weekly nasopharyngeal swab PCR tests and blood sampling. Between 23 and 31 March 2020, the week of the UK lockdown, healthcare workers were enrolled and then followed up weekly for as long as 16 weeks. V is reduced by 3 bases and J by 0 bases, leaving a spacing of 12 bases between them. The germline V gene yields MDHEN for CDR1 and SYDVKM for CDR2. Inclusive of the bounding cysteine and phenylalanine, the CDR3 is 15 residues long. Only the CDR3 portion is preserved as DNA: 45 bases, with reading frame beginning at the first base. The library was obtained by 5' RACE. Sequenced using a NextSeq 500. In the TCR library protocol, unique molecular identifiers were attached to individual cDNA molecules to correct for PCR bias and sequencing error. Both TCR alpha and beta chains were sequenced, and tight co-correlation was observed between alpha and beta sequence abundances in each sample. The authors' analysis ran thus. Decombinator V4 was used to perform V gene, J gene and CDR3 annotation of TCR sequences. Expanded TCRs were defined as changing significantly between any two time points under a Poisson model with p below 0.0001. TCR abundances were normalised to the total number of TCRs sequenced in each sample and reported as counts per million. MAIT TCRs were defined by TRAV1-2 paired with TRAJ12, TRAJ20 or TRAJ33, and iNKT TCRs by TRAV10 paired with TRAJ18. VDJdb, accessed on 1 November 2021, was searched for TCRs annotated for CMV, EBV and SARS-CoV-2, and TCRs annotated for more than one antigen were excluded. In TCRdb, the public reads were trimmed at Q25 with fastp and aligned with MiXCR, with productive beta chains retained. Each entry merges the rows of one CDR3 protein and shows their most common DNA and genes. The V and J calls were not made by the authors but by TCRdb's processing. The table for this sample lists approximately 62,000 distinct CDR3 sequences; around 11% of them were counted only once. The top ten clones comprise about 4% of the sample.

The sequenced sample was whole blood. This TCR came from an adult who was a healthcare worker with PCR-confirmed SARS-CoV-2 infection or an uninfected control (not recorded which). The V and J segments used are TRBV28 and TRBJ2-7; tentative D gene TRBD2, with 6 bases matching. The CDR3 reads CASSFRDSSSYEQYF. The nucleotides read TGTGCCAGCAGTTTTCGGGACTCCAGCTCCTACGAGCAGTACTTC.